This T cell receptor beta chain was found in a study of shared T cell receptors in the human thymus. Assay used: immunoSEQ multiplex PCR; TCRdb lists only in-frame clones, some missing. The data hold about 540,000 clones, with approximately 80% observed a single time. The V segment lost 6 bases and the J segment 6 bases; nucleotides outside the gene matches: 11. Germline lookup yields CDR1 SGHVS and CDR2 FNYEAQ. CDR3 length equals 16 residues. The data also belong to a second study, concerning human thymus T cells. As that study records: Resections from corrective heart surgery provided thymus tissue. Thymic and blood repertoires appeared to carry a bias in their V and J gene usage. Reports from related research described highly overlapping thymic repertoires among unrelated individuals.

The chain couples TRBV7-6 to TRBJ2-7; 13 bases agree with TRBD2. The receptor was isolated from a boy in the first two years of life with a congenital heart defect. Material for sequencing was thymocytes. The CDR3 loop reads CASSSPRTSGSREQYF. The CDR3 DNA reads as TGTGCCAGCAGTTCTCCCAGGACTAGCGGGAGTCGCGAGCAGTACTTC.